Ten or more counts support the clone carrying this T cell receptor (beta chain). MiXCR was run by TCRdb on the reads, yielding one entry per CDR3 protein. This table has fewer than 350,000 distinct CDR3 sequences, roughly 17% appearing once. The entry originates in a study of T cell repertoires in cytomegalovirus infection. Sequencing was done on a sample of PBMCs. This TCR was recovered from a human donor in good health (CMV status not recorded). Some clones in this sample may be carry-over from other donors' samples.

This CDR3 is CASSLGRTGVSEAFF. The CDR3 nucleotides are TGTGCCAGCAGCTTAGGGAGGACAGGGGTCTCTGAAGCTTTCTTT. The chain joins TRBV7-2 to TRBJ1-1, with 9 positions matching TRBD1. This CDR3 has 15 residues. In germline, CDR1 is SGHTA, CDR2 FQGNSA. Trimming took 1 base from V and 6 from J; bases not matched to a gene: 6.